The clone carrying this TCR beta chain has only one observation. The authors' processing: Estimation of nucleated cell counts relied on the amplification of reference gene primers. Using immunoSEQ multiplex PCR, the repertoire was profiled, and TCRdb retains in-frame clones only, with some absent. V and J calls and clone size follow that table, whereas D and trimming were derived from the DNA. The table includes about 170,000 clones, roughly nine tenths detected once. V was pared by 0 bases and J by 1 base, with 7 bases between. CDR3 length: 15 amino acids. CDR1 is SGDLS and CDR2 is YYNGEE in the germline V gene. This sample is drawn from a study of blood T cell repertoires in COVID-19. Study information: COVID-19 samples collected from the United States, Italy and Spain covered acute and convalescent phases. From T cells, B-cell-depleted T cells, or PBMCs came the material, which was cDNA or gDNA.

The chain links TRBV9 to TRBJ1-4; D is undetermined. This TCR came from a woman over 75 in a cohort sampled during active or convalescent COVID-19. Sequences were obtained from peripheral blood. This chain's CDR3 is CASSVVPGTNEKLFF. The CDR3 region has the DNA TGTGCCAGCAGCGTAGTCCCAGGAACTAATGAAAAACTGTTTTTT.